The 12 T cell receptor beta chains below were found in one sample sequenced in a study of early T cells in non-severe SARS-CoV-2 infection. TCRdb re-analysed the 5' RACE reads in MiXCR, keeping a single row per CDR3 protein. The table lists around 99,000 distinct CDR3 sequences, more than 9.5% of them singletons, with 6.5% to 8% in the top ten. Sequenced sample: whole blood. Source of these receptors: an adult who was a healthcare worker with PCR-confirmed SARS-CoV-2 infection or an uninfected control (not recorded which).

The chain recombines TRBV20-1 with TRBJ2-7, with 8 nucleotides matching TRBD1. Per the germline V gene, CDR1 is DFQATT and CDR2 is SNEGSKA (reference sequence). Losses at the gene ends were 3 bases for V and 2 bases for J; bases not matched to a gene: 6. The CDR3 spans 14 residues. The CDR3 loop reads CSARAGTGPYEQYF. The CDR3 bases are TGCAGTGCTAGGGCCGGGACAGGTCCCTACGAGCAGTACTTC.

This clonotype was counted between two and nine times. The chain links TRBV28 to TRBJ1-6, with no clear D. With 6 bases removed from V and 4 bases from J, the gap between germline ends came to 4 bases. The germline gives CDR1 MDHEN, CDR2 SYDVKM. This CDR3 region has 12 residues. The CDR3 region has the DNA TGTGCCAGCAGCGAATATAATTCACCCCTCCACTTT. It specifies CASSEYNSPLHF.

This clonotype appeared a few times. J is TRBJ1-2 and V is TRBV28; unclear D gene. The CDR3 has 17 amino acids. CDR1 is MDHEN, CDR2 SYDVKM, per germline. Trimming removed 2 bases at V and 2 bases at J, with 18 bases between. The CDR3 coding sequence is TGTGCCAGCAGTTTAAGTTTGGGCACTCCTCCAAACTATGGCTACACCTTC. Protein product: CASSLSLGTPPNYGYTF.

This clonotype was found many times. The CDR3 sequence: CASSLGQMNTEAFF. The CDR3 DNA sequence: TGTGCCAGCAGTTTAGGACAGATGAACACTGAAGCTTTCTTT. V is TRBV28 and J is TRBJ1-1; tentative D call: TRBD1 (6 bases). Germline values: CDR1 MDHEN, CDR2 SYDVKM. This CDR3 region has 14 residues. Trimming removed 2 bases from V and 0 bases from J, with 7 bases in between.

The rearrangement links TRBV7-9 to TRBJ1-5; the D gene is possibly TRBD1 (5 bases). Trimming removed 4 bases at V and 5 bases at J, with 9 bases between. The CDR3 consists of 13 residues. The germline CDR1 and CDR2 sequences are SEHNR and FQNEAQ (reference sequence). For the CDR3, the DNA is TGTGCCAGCAGCTCCACGACAGATCAGCCCCAGCATTTT. Translated, it gives CASSSTTDQPQHF.

This clonotype was found many times. The rearrangement links TRBV28 to TRBJ2-1, with D unclear. V gave up 6 bases and J gave up 9 bases, with 15 bases separating them. Germline values: CDR1 MDHEN, CDR2 SYDVKM. The CDR3 contains 13 residues. DNA of the CDR3: TGTGCCAGCAGACGTACATCGAATACTGAGCAGTTCTTC. Protein sequence: CASRRTSNTEQFF.

A few counts support this clonotype. The chain links TRBV7-9 to TRBJ2-1; 13 bases map to TRBD2. Germline V lookup: CDR1 SEHNR, CDR2 FQNEAQ (reference sequence). V shed 2 bases and J 9 bases; nucleotides not matched to a gene: 7. The CDR3 contains 16 residues. The CDR3 DNA reads as TGTGCCAGCAGCTTACCCGGACTAGCGGGAGTTTCTGAGCAGTTCTTC. Translating gives CASSLPGLAGVSEQFF.

This clonotype was seen at least ten times. The V call is TRBV28, the J call TRBJ1-2; D gene ambiguous. The V gene lost 2 bases and the J gene lost 2 bases, with 3 bases spanning the gap. This CDR3 region has 12 residues. Germline CDR1 is MDHEN and CDR2 is SYDVKM. The CDR3 DNA reads TGTGCCAGCAGTTTAGGAAACTATGGCTACACCTTC. Translation gives CASSLGNYGYTF.

This clonotype was recorded many times. The V gene is TRBV24-1, the J gene TRBJ2-2; D is uncertain. V gave up 1 base and J gave up 3 bases, with 5 bases separating them. Germline V gene lookup returns CDR1 KGHDR and CDR2 SFDVKD. The CDR3 consists of 14 residues. CDR3 in amino acids: CATSDLKDTGELFF. The CDR3 DNA reads as TGTGCCACCAGTGATTTAAAGGACACCGGGGAGCTGTTTTTT.

Many counts were recorded for this clonotype. The J gene is TRBJ1-1, the V gene TRBV7-9; D ambiguous. Germline-derived CDR1 and CDR2 are SEHNR and FQNEAQ (reference sequence). The CDR3 covers 14 residues. Trimming shortened V by 5 bases and J by 4 bases, and 14 bases separated the two germline ends. The CDR3 region is CASSPKRTGTEAFF. CDR3 in DNA: TGTGCCAGCAGCCCTAAAAGAACGGGCACTGAAGCTTTCTTT.

This clonotype was detected only a few times. Sequence at one end of the junction differs from germline and may be a read error. The chain employs TRBV20-1 and TRBJ1-2; TRBD1 matches 7 bases. Germline CDR1 is DFQATT and CDR2 is SNEGSKA (reference sequence). The CDR3 sequence is 12 residues long. The chain's CDR3 is CSAQTGNFGYTF. The CDR3 DNA reads as TGCAGTGCCCAGACAGGGAACTTTGGCTACACCTTC.

V is TRBV28 and J is TRBJ2-7, with 9 bases aligning to TRBD1. Germline CDR1 and CDR2: MDHEN and SYDVKM. With 11 bases clipped from V and 4 bases from J, the junction kept 12 bases outside the gene matches. The CDR3 is 14 residues long. The CDR3 DNA reads as TGTGCCGCGGGAAGGGGACAGGGAGGATACGAGCAGTACTTC. This sequence encodes CAAGRGQGGYEQYF.